This is a list of T cell receptor beta chains from one sample in a study of radiotherapy plus CTLA-4 blockade in lung cancer. Clones were read by immunoSEQ multiplex PCR, and TCRdb kept only the in-frame ones, dropping some. Counted here are around 77,000 clones, nearly 75% occurring once; the ten biggest clones make up 9.5% to 10%. The specimen comprised peripheral blood, sampled from a patient treated with radiotherapy plus ipilimumab. The receptors were sampled from a human donor with non-small cell lung cancer whose response to radiotherapy plus ipilimumab could not be evaluated. CDR3s leave out the opening cysteine and the closing phenylalanine or tryptophan.

TRBV19	TRBJ1-2	ASTLPGQGGYGYT
TRBV5-4	TRBJ2-3	ASSFPGPDTQY
TRBV5-4	TRBJ1-4	ASSRGRPGDEKLF
TRBV4-3	TRBJ2-1	ASSQESGYYNEQF
TRBV6-1	TRBJ2-6	ASESSGANVLT
TRBV29-1	TRBJ2-2	SALRGANTGELF
TRBV6-6	TRBJ1-4	ASSPKSTATNEKLF
TRBV9	TRBJ2-3	ASSPSISGSTDTQY
TRBV7-6	TRBJ1-2	ASSPQDRADYT
TRBV19	TRBJ1-5	ASSSDREGNQPQH
TRBV28	TRBJ2-7	ASSKPQGSYEQY
TRBV4-1	TRBJ1-2	ASSPGTASNYGYT
TRBV30	TRBJ2-1	AWSPNGGNEQF
TRBV11-3	TRBJ2-3	ASSLDVGSTDTQY
TRBV27	TRBJ1-6	ASSNPSGVAYNSPLH
TRBV5-1	TRBJ2-1	ASSLDGGANEQF
TRBV7-2	TRBJ1-2	ASSPGQGADGYT
TRBV6-5	TRBJ1-2	ASSSNRVPT
TRBV5-1	NA	ASSFGTSHPNEQY
TRBV19	TRBJ1-1	ASSKPPRIGQVNTEAF
TRBV6-5	TRBJ2-5	ASRELETQY
TRBV27	TRBJ1-3	ASSFGGPGNTIY
TRBV9	TRBJ1-3	ASSVGSGLDTIY
TRBV5-1	TRBJ1-4	ASSWTGGTNEKLF
TRBV29-1	TRBJ1-1	SVPATGNTEAF
TRBV5-1	TRBJ1-5	ASSSGTGSGQPQH
TRBV30	TRBJ2-7	AWSPNGGQGWNYEQY
TRBV5-5	TRBJ2-3	ASSLGGGGRDTQY
TRBV28	TRBJ1-2	ASSPPGFLRVYGYT
TRBV5-4	TRBJ2-2	ASSLVGQVNTGELF
TRBV14	TRBJ1-1	ASSPQGGHTEAF
TRBV23-1	TRBJ2-7	ASSLGLAGEQY
TRBV9	TRBJ2-1	ASSVGSGEQF
TRBV6-5	TRBJ2-7	ASSYDSGVGEQY
TRBV7-7	TRBJ2-2	ASSTRTSRDTGELF
TRBV28	TRBJ1-3	ASSSLQFFSGNTIY
TRBV11-2	TRBJ2-2	ASSLDGPMDTGELF
TRBV5-1	TRBJ1-2	ASSLNGGFNYGYT
TRBV28	TRBJ2-7	ASSTIRQGAGNEQY
TRBV5-1	TRBJ2-7	ASSFRRTSGRVYEQY
TRBV11-1	TRBJ2-7	ASSLEGTGEQY
TRBV11-2	TRBJ1-4	ASSLRGGADLAQLF
TRBV5-1	TRBJ2-5	ASSLALASWRVPLGETQY
TRBV5-8	TRBJ2-1	ASSLLGTEQF
TRBV10-2	TRBJ1-2	ASSRGGTYGYT
TRBV5-1	TRBJ2-1	ASTPGTTSNEQF
TRBV5-4	TRBJ2-7	ASSLRTDEQY
TRBV19	TRBJ1-1	ASASRGTGAEAF
TRBV9	TRBJ2-7	ASSPGTAPYEQY
TRBV5-4	TRBJ2-7	ATQLAGGFYEQY
TRBV5-1	TRBJ2-7	ASSLLPQYEQY
TRBV7-6	TRBJ2-3	ASSHSMTSGGRDTQY
TRBV6-6	TRBJ2-7	ASSAGTVYEQY
TRBV7-2	TRBJ1-5	ASSERPGVYSNQPQH
TRBV7-7	TRBJ2-7	ASSWGRTGITYEQY
TRBV6-1	TRBJ1-2	ASSEGGQGAYGYT
TRBV4-2	TRBJ2-3	ASSQEFAGGTDTQY
TRBV7-8	TRBJ2-7	ASSLELAGYNEQY
TRBV7-8	TRBJ1-5	ASSSYGTVSNQPQH